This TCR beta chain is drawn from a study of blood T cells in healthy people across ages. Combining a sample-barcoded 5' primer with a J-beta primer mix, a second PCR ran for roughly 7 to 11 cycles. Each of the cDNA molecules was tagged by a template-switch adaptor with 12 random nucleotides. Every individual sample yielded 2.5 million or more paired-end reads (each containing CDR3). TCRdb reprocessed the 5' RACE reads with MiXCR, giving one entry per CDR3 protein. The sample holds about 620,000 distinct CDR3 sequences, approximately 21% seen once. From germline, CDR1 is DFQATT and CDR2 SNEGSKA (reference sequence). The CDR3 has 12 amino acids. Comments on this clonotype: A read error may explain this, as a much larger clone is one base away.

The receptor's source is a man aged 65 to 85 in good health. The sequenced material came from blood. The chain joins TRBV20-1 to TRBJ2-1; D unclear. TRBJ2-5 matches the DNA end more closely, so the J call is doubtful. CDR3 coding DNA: TGCAGTGTTAGATCGTCAGAAGAGACCCAGTACTTC. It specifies CSVRSSEETQYF.